Sequencing of this T cell receptor (beta chain) was carried out in a study of blood T cell repertoires in COVID-19. Data came from immunoSEQ multiplex PCR; TCRdb stores just in-frame clones and leaves some out. Among fewer than 350,000 clones listed, 88% were seen once. Participants were aged about 18 to 90 years, lived in 24 US areas, and enrolled virtually. Cohort allocation depended upon clinical history that participants reported. Two negative PCRs, clearance, or symptom resolution had been documented for recovered Cohort 3 donors. Germline CDR1 is PRHDT and CDR2 is FYEKMQ (reference sequence). This CDR3 comprises 18 residues. V shed 5 bases and J 3 bases; nucleotides not matched to a gene: 13.

The receptor was isolated from a woman aged 30 to 39 who had recovered from COVID-19. The specimen sequenced was PBMCs or T cells enriched from blood (not recorded which). The chain links TRBV13 to TRBJ1-2; TRBD1 matches 12 bases. In DNA form, the CDR3 reads TGTGCCAGCAGCGGAGGGACAGGGGGCGCGTCTGGTGACTATGGCTACACCTTC. Amino acid sequence: CASSGGTGGASGDYGYTF.